This T cell receptor (beta chain) was captured by sequencing in a study of OX40 agonist ivuxolimab in advanced cancers. With 4 bases removed from V and 4 bases from J, the gap between germline ends came to 12 bases. CDR1 SGDLS and CDR2 YYNGEE come from the germline V gene. The CDR3 spans 14 residues. Using immunoSEQ multiplex PCR, the repertoire was profiled, and TCRdb retains in-frame clones only, with some absent. The profile covers some 64,000 clones, with around 90% appearing a single time and 5.2% taken by the ten largest. The chain is built from TRBV9 and TRBJ2-1; TRBD2 might be the D (5 bases). The sample consisted of CD4+ or CD8+ T cells sorted from blood, taken in a trial of the OX40 agonist ivuxolimab. The origin of this receptor is an adult with an advanced solid tumor such as melanoma, head and neck, liver or kidney cancer. Here the CDR3 DNA reads TGTGCCAGCAGCCCCCGTGGACTTTACAATGAGCAGTTCTTC. This sequence encodes CASSPRGLYNEQFF.